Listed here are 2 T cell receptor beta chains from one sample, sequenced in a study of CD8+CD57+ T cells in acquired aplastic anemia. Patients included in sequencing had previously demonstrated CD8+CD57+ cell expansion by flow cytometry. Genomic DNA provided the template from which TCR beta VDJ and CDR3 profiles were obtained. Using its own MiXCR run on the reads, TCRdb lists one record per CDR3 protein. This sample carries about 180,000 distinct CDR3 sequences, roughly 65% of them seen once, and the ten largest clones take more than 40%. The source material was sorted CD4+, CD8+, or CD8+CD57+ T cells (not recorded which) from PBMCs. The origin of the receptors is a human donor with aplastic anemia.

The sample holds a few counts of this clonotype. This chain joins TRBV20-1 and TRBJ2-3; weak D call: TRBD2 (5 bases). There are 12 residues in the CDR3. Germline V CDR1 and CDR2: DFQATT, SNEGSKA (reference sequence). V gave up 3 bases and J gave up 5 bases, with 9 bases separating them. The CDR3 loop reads CSARELGDTQYF. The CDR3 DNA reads TGCAGTGCTAGGGAACTAGGAGATACGCAGTATTTT.

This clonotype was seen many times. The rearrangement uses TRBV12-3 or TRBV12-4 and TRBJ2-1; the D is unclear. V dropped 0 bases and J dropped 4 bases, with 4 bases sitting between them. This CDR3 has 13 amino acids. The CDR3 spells CASSLATYNEQFF. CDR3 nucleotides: TGTGCCAGCAGTTTAGCCACGTACAATGAGCAGTTCTTC.